This T cell receptor (beta chain) was observed in a study of cytomegalovirus exposure and HLA in healthy donors. The overall study: Per a later analysis, the roughly 680 first-cohort and 100 to 150 validation repertoires shared one platform. General observations from the study: Through in vitro validation, a few CMV-associated chains were shown to be specific for CMV antigens. Researchers catalogued roughly 170 TCR beta chains as cytomegalovirus-associated.

Details on this clone: What it binds is unknown.

Produced via immunoSEQ multiplex PCR; TCRdb's table is partial and in-frame only. This table holds fewer than 250,000 clones, around 86% found once. While the first cohort had 650 to 850 subjects, the donors belonged to the separate validation cohort of over a hundred subjects. J was trimmed by 5 bases and V by 7 bases; bases with no gene match: 13. Germline V gene data show CDR1 as SGHDN and CDR2 as FVKESK. This CDR3 comprises 15 residues. This clonotype was obtained from a woman between 18 and 29 years old in good health and CMV-seronegative. The chain joins TRBV14 to TRBJ2-5; 7 bases align to TRBD2. Sample: PBMCs. CDR3 nucleotide sequence: TGTGCCAGCAACCCTGAGTGGGGAGGGGTTGAGACCCAGTACTTC. Protein sequence: CASNPEWGGVETQYF. The whole variable domain, filled in from reference TRBV14 and TRBJ2-5, reads EAGVTQFPSHSVIEKGQTVTLRCDPISGHDNLYWYRRVMGKEIKFLLHFVKESKQDESGMPNNRFLAERTGGTYSTLKVQPAELEDSGVYFCASNPEWGGVETQYFGPGTRLLVL.